Following are 9 T cell receptor beta chains from one sample sequenced in a study of shared clonotypes between healthy human individuals. Profiled with immunoSEQ multiplex PCR; TCRdb holds only in-frame clones, not every one. The sample shows a few million clones, approximately 96% of them seen only once. Specimen: naive CD4+ T cells sorted from blood. The subset here: CD45RA+ positively selected. The source is a man between 18 and 29 years old in good health.

This clone was seen once. The chain links TRBV18 to TRBJ2-5; no clear D. Germline CDR1 and CDR2: KGHSH and LQKENI. The CDR3 runs to 13 residues. The V end was cut by 3 bases, the J end by 5 bases, with 10 bases between. The CDR3 sequence is CASSPPAVETQYF. CDR3 DNA: TGTGCCAGCTCACCTCCGGCCGTGGAGACCCAGTACTTC.

This clone was seen more than once but under ten times. The CDR3: CAISGDMNTEAFF. CDR3 DNA sequence: TGTGCCATCAGTGGGGACATGAACACTGAAGCTTTCTTT. The chain joins TRBV10-3 to TRBJ1-1; a possible D gene is TRBD1 (6 bases). Between the trimmed V and J ends, which lost 4 bases and 0 bases, there was a span of 6 bases. This CDR3 spans 13 amino acids. Germline V gene sequence: CDR1 ENHRY, CDR2 SYGVKD.

V gene TRBV7-9 combines with J gene TRBJ1-6; 9 bases agree with TRBD1. The CDR3 is 13 amino acids. Germline trimming cut 4 bases from V and 8 bases from J; bases unmatched to any gene: 0. Per the germline V gene, CDR1 is SEHNR and CDR2 is FQNEAQ (reference sequence). For the CDR3, the DNA is TGTGCCAGCAGCTGGACAGGGGATTCACCCCTCCACTTT. This gives the protein CASSWTGDSPLHF.

The chain links TRBV4-3 to TRBJ2-3; D is undetermined. V lost 1 base and J 3 bases, leaving 17 bases between the germline ends. Germline CDR1 LGHNA, CDR2 YSLEER. The length of the CDR3 is 17 residues. Here the CDR3 DNA reads TGCGCCAGCAGCCAAGCATCTGGTGGTTCCCGGACAGATACGCAGTATTTT. Translation gives CASSQASGGSRTDTQYF.

This rearrangement joins TRBV30 to TRBJ1-4; TRBD1 is a possible D gene (5 bases). CDR1 and CDR2 (germline): GTSNPN, SVGIG (reference sequence). The CDR3 spans 12 residues. The V gene lost 4 bases and the J gene lost 13 bases, with 16 bases spanning the gap. CDR3 region: CAWKGDDQRLFF. The CDR3 coding sequence is TGTGCCTGGAAAGGGGACGACCAGCGACTGTTTTTT.

The chain recombines TRBV5-1 with TRBJ2-7; TRBD1 matches at 7 bases. Germline loops: CDR1 SGHRS, CDR2 YFSETQ. V lost 1 base, J lost 4 bases, and 5 bases stayed unmatched. The CDR3 has 14 residues. In nucleotides, the CDR3 is TGCGCCAGCAGCTTGACAGGGGACGAATACGAGCAGTACTTC. Encoded protein: CASSLTGDEYEQYF.

This sequence joins TRBV27 and TRBJ1-1, with 7 bases fitting TRBD1. This CDR3 is 18 amino acids long. CDR1 and CDR2 (germline): MNHEY, SMNVEV (reference sequence). J lost 3 bases, V lost 6 bases, and 19 bases had no gene match. CDR3 coding DNA: TGTGCCAGCAGACAAACAGGGGCCGCGGGGGAACGGGACACTGAAGCTTTCTTT. This translates into CASRQTGAAGERDTEAFF.

The chain employs TRBV29-1 and TRBJ1-1; TRBD1 is a possible D gene (6 bases). The germline V gene encodes CDR1 SQVTM and CDR2 ANQGSEA. This CDR3 is built from 13 residues. Trimming pared 7 bases from V and 5 bases from J, leaving 17 bases between. CDR3 region: CSASGQGWTEAFF. DNA of the CDR3: TGCAGCGCCTCCGGGCAGGGGTGGACTGAAGCTTTCTTT.

The rearrangement joins TRBV2 to TRBJ1-1, with 9 positions matching TRBD1. This CDR3 contains 15 residues. The V and J ends lost 6 bases and 4 bases, in that order; junction bases with no gene match: 9. Germline loops: CDR1 SNHLY, CDR2 FYNNEI. The CDR3 DNA reads as TGTGCCAGCAGCCCGAGCCAACAGGGGGCCACTGAAGCTTTCTTT. It encodes CASSPSQQGATEAFF.